This T cell receptor beta chain was documented in a study of blood T cell repertoires in COVID-19. Study-wide background: Sites across the United States, Italy and Spain contributed samples from acute and convalescent COVID-19. The cDNA or gDNA used as material had been derived from T cells, B-cell-depleted T cells, or PBMCs.

This clone was counted a single time. Germline V CDR1 and CDR2: MNHEY, SMNVEV (reference sequence). Trimming removed 5 bases from V and 8 bases from J, with 18 bases in between. This CDR3 comprises 15 residues. Study processing details: Scientists estimated how many nucleated cells there were by amplifying reference gene primers. The data were produced by immunoSEQ multiplex PCR, yet TCRdb's version contains in-frame clones alone and is incomplete. The V and J calls and clone size come from that table; D and trimming were worked out from the DNA. The sample holds about 80,000 clones, around 83% seen once.

The V call is TRBV27, the J call TRBJ1-4; D might be TRBD1 (6 bases). The sequence was obtained from a man at least 80 years old with active or convalescent COVID-19. The sequencing input was peripheral blood. The CDR3 is CASSVSARGREKLFF. The CDR3, as DNA: TGTGCCAGCAGTGTCTCCGCCAGGGGCCGCGAAAAACTGTTTTTT.